The 23 T cell receptor beta chains given below trace back to one sample, sequenced in a study of blood T cell repertoires in COVID-19. TCRdb's copy holds only in-frame clones and misses some; the assay was immunoSEQ multiplex PCR. The table lists fewer than 45,000 clones, more than 70% of them singletons. Material for sequencing was peripheral blood. The source is a human donor in a cohort sampled during active COVID-19.

The chain couples TRBV3-1 (or the pseudogene TRBV3-2) to TRBJ2-1, with D unclear. From germline, CDR1 is LGHDT and CDR2 YNNKEL (reference sequence). Trimming pared 1 base from V and 0 bases from J, leaving 13 bases between. This CDR3 is built from 17 residues. The CDR3 sequence is CASSQVQKPTSYNEQFF. Here the CDR3 DNA reads TGTGCCAGCAGCCAAGTCCAGAAACCCACCTCCTACAATGAGCAGTTCTTC.

The rearrangement uses TRBV5-1 and TRBJ1-1; D is possibly TRBD1 (5 bases). V lost 4 bases to trimming and J lost 2 bases, with 9 bases between them. The CDR3 loop spans 13 amino acids. The germline gives CDR1 SGHRS, CDR2 YFSETQ. CDR3 amino acids: CASSPQDNTEAFF. CDR3 nucleotides: TGCGCCAGCAGCCCACAGGATAACACTGAAGCTTTCTTT.

This rearrangement joins TRBV18 to TRBJ2-7, with 8 bases lining up with TRBD1. The CDR3 is made up of 14 amino acids. CDR1 and CDR2 from the germline V gene are KGHSH and LQKENI. The V gene end was trimmed by 4 bases and the J gene end by 4 bases; junction bases not matched to a gene: 6. CDR3 in amino acids: CASSLGQERYEQYF. The CDR3 DNA reads TGTGCCAGCTCACTGGGACAGGAGAGGTACGAGCAGTACTTC.

The chain recombines TRBV27 with TRBJ1-2; 8 bases align to TRBD1. Trimming cost V 2 bases and J 3 bases; bases outside gene matches: 5. CDR1 is MNHEY and CDR2 is SMNVEV in the germline V gene (reference sequence). The CDR3 is made up of 15 amino acids. The CDR3 DNA reads as TGTGCCAGCAGTTTAGGGACAGGAGCCTACTATGGCTACACCTTC. Protein: CASSLGTGAYYGYTF.

V and J are TRBV3-1 (or the pseudogene TRBV3-2) and TRBJ1-2; 8 bases agree with TRBD1. With V trimmed by 9 bases and J by 3 bases, 3 bases remained unmatched. CDR3 length: 12 residues. CDR1 LGHDT and CDR2 YNNKEL come from the germline V gene (reference sequence). The CDR3 is CASTTGDYGYTF. The CDR3 DNA reads TGTGCCAGTACGACAGGGGACTATGGCTACACCTTC.

The rearrangement uses TRBV9 and TRBJ2-3; D perhaps matches TRBD2 (6 bases). V gave up 0 bases and J gave up 4 bases, with 9 bases separating them. The CDR3 runs to 14 residues. From germline, CDR1 is SGDLS and CDR2 YYNGEE. CDR3 protein: CASSVGLAADTQYF. The CDR3 nucleotides are TGTGCCAGCAGCGTAGGTTTAGCGGCAGATACGCAGTATTTT.

The chain carries TRBV7-2 and TRBJ2-7; a weak D match, TRBD2 (5 bases). The germline V gene has CDR1 SGHTA and CDR2 FQGNSA. The V and J ends lost 4 bases and 2 bases respectively, with 15 bases between them. The CDR3 is made up of 15 amino acids. DNA for the CDR3: TGTGCCAGCAGCTCTCCCGGCGACGGGACCTACGAGCAGTACTTC. Encoded protein: CASSSPGDGTYEQYF.

As for this clone: At one of its ends the junction is not consistent with the germline gene, which may arise from a read error. V is TRBV19 and J is TRBJ2-1; the D gene could be TRBD1 or TRBD2 (5 bases each). The CDR3 is 16 residues long. Germline V lookup: CDR1 LNHDA, CDR2 SQIVND (reference sequence). The CDR3, as DNA: TGTGCCAGTACTATAGGGGCGGCTAGCCCCTACAATGAGCAGTTCTTC. Translated, it gives CASTIGAASPYNEQFF.

The CDR3 is CASSAGGSYEQYF. CDR3 nucleotide sequence: TGTGCCAGCAGCGCAGGGGGTAGCTACGAGCAGTACTTC. This chain joins TRBV6-6 and TRBJ2-7, with 7 bases matching TRBD1. Germline trimming cut 6 bases from V and 3 bases from J; bases unmatched to any gene: 5. The CDR3 is made up of 13 amino acids. The germline V gene has CDR1 MNHNY and CDR2 SVGAGI (reference sequence).

The chain has TRBV4-1 and TRBJ2-1, with TRBD2 identical over 9 bases. The V gene's germline CDR1 is MGHRA and CDR2 YSYEKL. V gave up 1 base and J gave up 7 bases; unmatched junction bases: 14. This CDR3 region has 18 residues. CDR3 bases: TGCGCCAGCAGCCAAGCCCACCTAGCGGGGACCCCCGGGAATGAGCAGTTCTTC. Protein product: CASSQAHLAGTPGNEQFF.

The chain employs TRBV10-2 and TRBJ2-3, with D unresolved. The CDR3 sequence is 13 residues long. V was trimmed by 3 bases and J by 0 bases, leaving 4 bases between them. Germline-derived CDR1 and CDR2 are WSHSY and SAAADI. CDR3 DNA: TGCGCCAGCAGTGAACAGAGCACAGATACGCAGTATTTT. Protein sequence: CASSEQSTDTQYF.

The chain is built from TRBV6-6 and TRBJ2-1; 7 bases are a match to TRBD2. Germline loops: CDR1 MNHNY, CDR2 SVGAGI (reference sequence). This CDR3 is 15 amino acids long. Trimming removed 7 bases from V and 0 bases from J; junction bases left unmatched: 6. CDR3 nucleotides: TGTGCCAGCACCGTGGGGGGGGGCTCCTACAATGAGCAGTTCTTC. It specifies CASTVGGGSYNEQFF.

The genes are TRBV7-2 and TRBJ2-7; maybe TRBD2 (6 bases). The CDR3 is made up of 12 amino acids. The V gene's germline CDR1 is SGHTA and CDR2 FQGNSA. Trimming took 5 bases from V and 6 from J, leaving 11 bases between them. The CDR3 DNA reads TGTGCCAGCAGCCATCCAGCGGGCGAGCAGTACTTC. Encoded protein: CASSHPAGEQYF.

The V and J genes are TRBV7-9 and TRBJ2-2, with 7 bases fitting TRBD1. The germline CDR1 and CDR2 sequences are SEHNR and FQNEAQ (reference sequence). This CDR3 comprises 15 residues. Trimming removed 8 bases from V and 4 bases from J; junction bases left unmatched: 10. The DNA of the CDR3 is TGTGCCAGCGGGTGGGGGACAGTAACCACCGGGGAGCTGTTTTTT. This gives the protein CASGWGTVTTGELFF.

The rearrangement joins TRBV6-2 or TRBV6-3 to TRBJ1-2; 8 nucleotides align to TRBD1. This CDR3 is built from 15 residues. Germline CDR1 MNHEY, CDR2 SVGEGT. J gave up 3 bases and V 2 bases, and 5 bases lay outside the gene matches. The CDR3 sequence: CASSYGQGRDYGYTF. Written as DNA, the CDR3 is TGTGCCAGCAGTTACGGACAGGGCAGAGACTATGGCTACACCTTC.

V is TRBV30 and J is TRBJ2-3; TRBD2 aligns across 10 bases. The CDR3 length is 16 residues. The germline V gene encodes CDR1 GTSNPN and CDR2 SVGIG (reference sequence). V lost 2 bases to trimming and J lost 5 bases; unmatched junction nucleotides: 10. CDR3 sequence (DNA): TGTGCCTGGAGTAGCGCCAGGGTAGCGGGGGGAGATACGCAGTATTTT. This sequence encodes CAWSSARVAGGDTQYF.

V and J are TRBV2 and TRBJ2-3; 8 positions match TRBD2. V was pared by 1 base and J by 3 bases, with 3 bases of the junction left unmatched. The V gene's germline CDR1 is SNHLY and CDR2 FYNNEI. The CDR3 totals 15 residues. DNA for the CDR3: TGTGCCAGCAGTGAAGGGCGGGGGGCAACAGATACGCAGTATTTT. Its translation is CASSEGRGATDTQYF.

V and J are TRBV6-2 or TRBV6-3 and TRBJ1-1; D possibly corresponds to TRBD1 (6 bases). With 2 bases removed from V and 7 bases from J, the gap between germline ends came to 11 bases. The CDR3 contains 13 residues. Germline V gene data show CDR1 as MNHEY and CDR2 as SVGEGT. CDR3 protein: CASSYLGQLEAFF. CDR3 bases: TGTGCCAGCAGTTACCTCGGACAGCTTGAAGCTTTCTTT.

This clone was detected only once. The chain has TRBV30 and TRBJ1-2; D not certain. CDR3 length: 14 residues. Trimming left V 0 bases short and J 8 bases short, with 16 bases between. Germline V gene data show CDR1 as GTSNPN and CDR2 as SVGIG (reference sequence). CDR3 loop: CAWSVEQGRGGYTF. CDR3 bases: TGTGCCTGGAGTGTAGAGCAAGGGCGCGGGGGCTACACCTTC.

The chain combines TRBV7-9 with TRBJ2-1, with D possibly being TRBD1 (5 bases). The CDR3 loop spans 16 amino acids. Germline V gene sequence: CDR1 SEHNR, CDR2 FQNEAQ (reference sequence). V lost 1 base and J 0 bases, leaving 10 bases between the germline ends. The CDR3 DNA reads as TGTGCCAGCAGCTTAGGGGCAGGGCGCTCCTACAATGAGCAGTTCTTC. Amino acids: CASSLGAGRSYNEQFF.

The V call is TRBV5-1, the J call TRBJ2-3; D unclear. V lost 0 bases, J lost 0 bases, and 5 bases lay in between. This CDR3 spans 14 amino acids. Germline CDR1 is SGHRS and CDR2 is YFSETQ. The CDR3 spells CASSLGTSTDTQYF. CDR3 nucleotides: TGCGCCAGCAGCTTGGGCACAAGCACAGATACGCAGTATTTT.

This chain links TRBV6-2 or TRBV6-3 with TRBJ2-3; 7 nucleotides agree with TRBD2. The CDR3 spans 16 residues. V was clipped by 0 bases and J by 4 bases; unmatched bases: 7. Looked up from germline, CDR1 is MNHEY and CDR2 is SVGEGT. The CDR3 protein is CASSYSDTSAPDTQYF. DNA for the CDR3: TGTGCCAGCAGTTACTCGGACACTAGCGCCCCAGATACGCAGTATTTT.

V usage is TRBV6-5 and J usage is TRBJ2-2, with 9 bases that match TRBD1. The germline V gene has CDR1 MNHEY and CDR2 SVGAGI. The CDR3 sequence is 16 residues long. V dropped 2 bases and J dropped 6; count of bases not matched to a gene: 7. The CDR3 DNA reads as TGTGCCAGCAGTTACGAGGGGACAGGGAGGGCCGGGGAGCTGTTTTTT. Residues: CASSYEGTGRAGELFF.